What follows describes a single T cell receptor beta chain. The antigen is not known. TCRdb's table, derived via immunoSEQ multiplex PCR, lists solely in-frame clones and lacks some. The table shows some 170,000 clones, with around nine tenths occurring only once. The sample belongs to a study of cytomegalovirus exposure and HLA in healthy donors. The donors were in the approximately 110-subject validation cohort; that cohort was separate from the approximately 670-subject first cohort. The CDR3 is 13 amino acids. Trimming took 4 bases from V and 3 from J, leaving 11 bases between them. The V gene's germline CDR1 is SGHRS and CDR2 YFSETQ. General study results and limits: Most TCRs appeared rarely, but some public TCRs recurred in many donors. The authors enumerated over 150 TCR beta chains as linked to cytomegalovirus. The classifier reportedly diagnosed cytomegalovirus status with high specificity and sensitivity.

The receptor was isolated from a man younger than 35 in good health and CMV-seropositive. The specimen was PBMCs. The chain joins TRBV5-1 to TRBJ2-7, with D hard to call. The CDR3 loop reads CASSVDSVYEQYF. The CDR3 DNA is TGCGCCAGCAGCGTTGACTCGGTCTACGAGCAGTACTTC.